Listed below are T cell receptor beta chains from one sample, sequenced in a study of blood T cell repertoires in COVID-19. Data came from immunoSEQ multiplex PCR; TCRdb stores just in-frame clones and leaves some out. The repertoire holds around 100,000 clones, with approximately 85% as singletons. The sequenced sample consisted of peripheral blood. The source of these receptors is a human donor in a cohort sampled during active COVID-19. CDR3s include the opening cysteine and the closing phenylalanine or tryptophan. Fields, in order: V gene, J gene, clone size, D gene, CDR3 DNA, CDR3 protein. A D gene is named only where the DNA matches it firmly. Size tells how often a clone was seen (once, few, many) or the class of an expanded clone, and some rows leave it out.

V: TRBV28; J: TRBJ2-7; size: -; D: -; DNA: TGTGCCAGCAGTTTATTAAGCACTACCTACGAGCAGTACTTC; CDR3: CASSLLSTTYEQYF
V: TRBV20-1; J: TRBJ2-3; size: -; D: -; DNA: TGCAGTGCTATCCAGGGAGATACGCAGTATTTT; CDR3: CSAIQGDTQYF
V: TRBV27; J: TRBJ2-7; size: -; D: -; DNA: TGTGCCAGCAGTTTATCGAGCACAGCAGCCTACGAGCAGTACTTC; CDR3: CASSLSSTAAYEQYF
V: TRBV24-1; J: TRBJ2-7; size: -; D: -; DNA: TGTGCCACCAGTGATACGCGACAGGGAGGATACGAGCAGTACTTC; CDR3: CATSDTRQGGYEQYF
V: TRBV4-2; J: TRBJ2-1; size: -; D: TRBD2; DNA: TGTGCCAGCAGCCAAGATAGCCTAGCGGGAGATCGTGAGCAGTTCTTC; CDR3: CASSQDSLAGDREQFF
V: TRBV5-1; J: TRBJ2-2; size: -; D: -; DNA: TGCGCCAGCAGTCCAGACAGAGCGAACACCGGGGAGCTGTTTTTT; CDR3: CASSPDRANTGELFF
V: TRBV28; J: TRBJ1-5; size: few; D: -; DNA: TGTGCCAGCAGCTTATACAGGTTTGGCAATCAGCCCCAGCATTTT; CDR3: CASSLYRFGNQPQHF
V: TRBV21-1; J: TRBJ1-2; size: once; D: -; DNA: TGTGCTACAGAGGGCAGGGGCTTTAACTATGGCTACACCTTC; CDR3: CATEGRGFNYGYTF
V: TRBV18; J: TRBJ2-1; size: -; D: TRBD2; DNA: TGTGCCAGCTCAGTTCCGGGAGGGCCCGGAGAGCAGTTCTTC; CDR3: CASSVPGGPGEQFF
V: TRBV6-1; J: TRBJ2-3; size: -; D: TRBD2; DNA: TGTGCCAGCAGTGACCGAAAGAGCGGGGTCCGCGCAGATACGCAGTATTTT; CDR3: CASSDRKSGVRADTQYF
V: TRBV5-1; J: TRBJ2-7; size: -; D: -; DNA: TGCGCCAGCAGCAAGGGGACATCTGCCTACGGGGCCTACGAGCAGTACTTC; CDR3: CASSKGTSAYGAYEQYF
V: TRBV7-3; J: TRBJ1-1; size: once; D: -; DNA: TGTGCCAGCAGCTTAAATGGACAGAAGAACACTGAAGCTTTCTTT; CDR3: CASSLNGQKNTEAFF
V: TRBV7-8; J: TRBJ2-5; size: -; D: -; DNA: TGTGCCAGCAGCCGATGGAGTACTAAAGAGACCCAGTACTTC; CDR3: CASSRWSTKETQYF
V: TRBV18; J: TRBJ1-1; size: once; D: -; DNA: TGTGCCAGCTCACACGGGGGTAGGGACACTGAAGCTTTCTTT; CDR3: CASSHGGRDTEAFF
V: TRBV27; J: TRBJ1-5; size: -; D: -; DNA: TGTGCCAGCAGTTCAGGCGGGGGAGCCTATTATCAGCCCCAGCATTTT; CDR3: CASSSGGGAYYQPQHF
V: TRBV5-3; J: TRBJ2-2; size: once; D: TRBD2; DNA: TGTGCCCGGATTTTGGGGGGGACTAGCGACGCCGGGGAGCTGTTTTTT; CDR3: CARILGGTSDAGELFF
V: TRBV2; J: TRBJ2-5; size: -; D: TRBD2; DNA: TGTGCCAGCACCCCTCGGACTAGCGGGATTGTGGAGACCCAGTACTTC; CDR3: CASTPRTSGIVETQYF
V: TRBV2; J: TRBJ2-3; size: -; D: TRBD1; DNA: TGTGCCAGCAGCTTAAAAGGGCAGGGGGCGGGTGATACGCAGTATTTT; CDR3: CASSLKGQGAGDTQYF
V: TRBV19; J: TRBJ1-1; size: few; D: -; DNA: TGTGCCAGTAGCACTGCAGGGGCTGGTGACACTGAAGCTTTCTTT; CDR3: CASSTAGAGDTEAFF
V: TRBV28; J: TRBJ2-3; size: few; D: TRBD2; DNA: TGTGCCAGCAGTTCCCGAGCGGGGGCGGCCACAGATACGCAGTATTTT; CDR3: CASSSRAGAATDTQYF
V: TRBV5-1; J: TRBJ1-1; size: -; D: -; DNA: TGCGCCAGCAGCGAGAATTGGGGCAGGGGGAACACTGAAGCTTTCTTT; CDR3: CASSENWGRGNTEAFF
V: TRBV4-1; J: TRBJ2-1; size: -; D: TRBD2; DNA: TGCGCCAGCAGCCAACCGGGACTAGCGGGATACAATGAGCAGTTCTTC; CDR3: CASSQPGLAGYNEQFF